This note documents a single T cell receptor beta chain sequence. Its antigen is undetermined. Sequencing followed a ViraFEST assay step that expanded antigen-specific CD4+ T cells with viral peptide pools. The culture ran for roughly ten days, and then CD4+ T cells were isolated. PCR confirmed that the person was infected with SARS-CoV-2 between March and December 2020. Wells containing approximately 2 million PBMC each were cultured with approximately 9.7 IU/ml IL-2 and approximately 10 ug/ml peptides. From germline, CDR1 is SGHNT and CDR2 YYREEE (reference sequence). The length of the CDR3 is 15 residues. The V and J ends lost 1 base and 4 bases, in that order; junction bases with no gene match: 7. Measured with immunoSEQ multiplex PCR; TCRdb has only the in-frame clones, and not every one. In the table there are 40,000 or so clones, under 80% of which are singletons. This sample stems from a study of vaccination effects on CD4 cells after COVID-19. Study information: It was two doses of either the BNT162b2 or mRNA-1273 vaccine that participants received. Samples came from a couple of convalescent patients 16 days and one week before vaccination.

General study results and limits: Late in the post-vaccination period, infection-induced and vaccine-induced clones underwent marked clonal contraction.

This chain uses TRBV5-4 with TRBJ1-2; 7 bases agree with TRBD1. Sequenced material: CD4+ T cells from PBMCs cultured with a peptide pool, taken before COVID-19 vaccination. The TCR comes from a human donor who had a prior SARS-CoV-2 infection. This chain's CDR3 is CASSLPLTGTYGYTF. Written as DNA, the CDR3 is TGTGCCAGCAGCTTGCCCCTGACAGGGACCTATGGCTACACCTTC.